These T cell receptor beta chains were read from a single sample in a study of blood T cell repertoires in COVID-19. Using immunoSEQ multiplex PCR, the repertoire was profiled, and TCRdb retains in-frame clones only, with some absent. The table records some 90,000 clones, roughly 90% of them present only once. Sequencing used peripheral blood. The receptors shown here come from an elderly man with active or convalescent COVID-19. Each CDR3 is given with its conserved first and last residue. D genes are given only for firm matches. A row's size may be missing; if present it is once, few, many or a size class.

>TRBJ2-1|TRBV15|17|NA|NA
TGTGCCACCAGCAGAGATTCGCCGGGATCACACTACAATGAGCAGTTCTTC
CATSRDSPGSHYNEQFF
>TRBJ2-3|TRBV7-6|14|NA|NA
TGTGCCAGCAGCTTCAGCGGGAGCACAGATACGCAGTATTTT
CASSFSGSTDTQYF
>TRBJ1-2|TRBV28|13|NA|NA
TGTGCCAGCCTTGGGGGGGGCTACTATGGCTACACCTTC
CASLGGGYYGYTF
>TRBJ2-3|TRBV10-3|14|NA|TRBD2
TGTGCCACCAGGACTAGCGGGAGTGATCATACGCAGTATTTT
CATRTSGSDHTQYF
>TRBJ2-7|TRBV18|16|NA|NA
TGTGCCAGCTCACCCATGCTTGCTAGCGAGTCCTACGAGCAGTACTTC
CASSPMLASESYEQYF
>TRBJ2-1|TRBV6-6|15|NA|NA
TGTGCCAGCAGTTCACAGGGAAAAGGATACAATGAGCAGTTCTTC
CASSSQGKGYNEQFF
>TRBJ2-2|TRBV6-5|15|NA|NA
TGTGCCAGCCGCGGTGTCATGGAGAACACCGGGGAGCTGTTTTTT
CASRGVMENTGELFF
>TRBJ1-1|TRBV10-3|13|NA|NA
TGTGCCATCACCACGATACAGGGTACTGAAGCTTTCTTT
CAITTIQGTEAFF
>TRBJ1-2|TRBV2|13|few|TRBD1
TGTGCCAGCAGTGAACCGGGACAGCCTGGCTACACCTTC
CASSEPGQPGYTF
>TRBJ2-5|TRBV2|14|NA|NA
TGTGCCAGCAGTCAAAAGGGGTTGGGTGAGACCCAGTACTTC
CASSQKGLGETQYF
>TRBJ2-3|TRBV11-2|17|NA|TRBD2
TGTGCCAGCAGCTTAAGGGCTAGCGGCCAAGGCACAGATACGCAGTATTTT
CASSLRASGQGTDTQYF
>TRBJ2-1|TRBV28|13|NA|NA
TGTGCCAGCAAGAGCGGAACCTACAATGAGCAGTTCTTC
CASKSGTYNEQFF